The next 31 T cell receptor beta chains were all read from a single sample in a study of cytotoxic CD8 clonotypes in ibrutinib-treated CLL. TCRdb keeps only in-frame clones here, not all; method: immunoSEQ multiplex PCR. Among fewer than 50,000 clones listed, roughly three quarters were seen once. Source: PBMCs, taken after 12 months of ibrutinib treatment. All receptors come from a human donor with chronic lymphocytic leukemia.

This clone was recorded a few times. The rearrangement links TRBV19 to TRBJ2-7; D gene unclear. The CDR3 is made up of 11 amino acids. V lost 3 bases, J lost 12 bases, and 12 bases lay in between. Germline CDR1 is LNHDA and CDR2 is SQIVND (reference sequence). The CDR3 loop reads CASSIGWTAYF. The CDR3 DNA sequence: TGTGCCAGTAGTATCGGCTGGACGGCGTACTTC. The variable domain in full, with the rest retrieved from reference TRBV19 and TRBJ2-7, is DGGITQSPKYLFRKEGQNVTLSCEQNLNHDAMYWYRQDPGQGLRLIYYSQIVNDFQKGDIAEGYSVSREKKESFPLTVTSAQKNPTAFYLCASSIGWTAYFGPGTRLTVT.

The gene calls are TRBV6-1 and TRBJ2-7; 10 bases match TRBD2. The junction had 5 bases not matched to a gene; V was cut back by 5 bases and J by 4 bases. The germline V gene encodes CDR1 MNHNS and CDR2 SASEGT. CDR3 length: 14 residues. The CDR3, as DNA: TGTGCCAGCAGTCGAGGACTAGCGGATTACGAGCAGTACTTC. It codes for CASSRGLADYEQYF.

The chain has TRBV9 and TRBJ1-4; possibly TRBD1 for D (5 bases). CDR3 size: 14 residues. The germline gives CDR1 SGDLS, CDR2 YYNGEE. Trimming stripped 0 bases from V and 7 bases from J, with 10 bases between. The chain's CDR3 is CASSVGGVGEKLFF. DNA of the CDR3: TGTGCCAGCAGCGTAGGAGGGGTCGGTGAAAAACTGTTTTTT.

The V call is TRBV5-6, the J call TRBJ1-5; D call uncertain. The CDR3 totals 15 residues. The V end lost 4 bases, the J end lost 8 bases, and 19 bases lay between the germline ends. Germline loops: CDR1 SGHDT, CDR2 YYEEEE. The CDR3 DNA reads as TGTGCCAGCAGCCGGGTGGCTGGGCCCGTGGAGCCCCAGCATTTT. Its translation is CASSRVAGPVEPQHF. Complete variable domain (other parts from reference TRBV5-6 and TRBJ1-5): DAGVTQSPTHLIKTRGQQVTLRCSPKSGHDTVSWYQQALGQGPQFIFQYYEEEERQRGNFPDRFSGHQFPNYSSELNVNALLLGDSALYLCASSRVAGPVEPQHFGDGTRLSIL.

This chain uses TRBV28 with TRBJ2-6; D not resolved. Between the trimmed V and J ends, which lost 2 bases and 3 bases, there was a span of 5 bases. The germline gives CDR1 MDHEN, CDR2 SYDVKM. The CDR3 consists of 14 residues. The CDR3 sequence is CASSLGRGANVLTF. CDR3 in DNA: TGTGCCAGCAGTTTAGGACGTGGGGCCAACGTCCTGACTTTC.

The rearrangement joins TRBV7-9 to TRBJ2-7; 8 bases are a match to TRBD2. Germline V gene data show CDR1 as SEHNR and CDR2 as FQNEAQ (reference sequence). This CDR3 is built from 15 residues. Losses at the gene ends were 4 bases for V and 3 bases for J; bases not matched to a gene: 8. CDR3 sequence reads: CASSSRTSPNYEQYF. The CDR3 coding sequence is TGTGCCAGCAGCTCAAGGACTAGCCCGAACTACGAGCAGTACTTC.

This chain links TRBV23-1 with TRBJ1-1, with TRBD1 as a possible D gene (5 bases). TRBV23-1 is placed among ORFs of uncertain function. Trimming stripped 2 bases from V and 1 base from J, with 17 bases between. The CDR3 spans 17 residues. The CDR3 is CASSQKRAGRGNTEAFF. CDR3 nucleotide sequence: TGCGCCAGCAGTCAAAAGCGGGCAGGGAGGGGGAACACTGAAGCTTTCTTT.

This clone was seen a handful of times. The CDR3 is CAISDTETQYF. The CDR3, as DNA: TGTGCCATCAGTGATACCGAGACCCAGTACTTC. This chain uses TRBV10-3 with TRBJ2-5; D gene unclear. The CDR3 covers 11 residues. Trimming removed 3 bases at V and 5 bases at J, with 4 bases between. Looked up from germline, CDR1 is ENHRY and CDR2 is SYGVKD.

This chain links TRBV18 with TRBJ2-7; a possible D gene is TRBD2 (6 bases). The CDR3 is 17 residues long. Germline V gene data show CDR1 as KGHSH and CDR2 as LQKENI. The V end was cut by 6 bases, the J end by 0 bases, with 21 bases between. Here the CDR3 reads CASSPGTHLPSSYEQYF. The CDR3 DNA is TGTGCCAGCTCTCCCGGGACTCACCTCCCTAGCTCCTACGAGCAGTACTTC.

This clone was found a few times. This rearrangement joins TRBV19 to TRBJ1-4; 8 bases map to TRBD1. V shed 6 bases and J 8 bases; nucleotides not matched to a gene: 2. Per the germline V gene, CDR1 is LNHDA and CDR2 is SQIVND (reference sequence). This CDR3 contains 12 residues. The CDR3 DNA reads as TGTGCCAGTAGCAGGGGGCGAGAAAAACTGTTTTTT. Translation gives CASSRGREKLFF.

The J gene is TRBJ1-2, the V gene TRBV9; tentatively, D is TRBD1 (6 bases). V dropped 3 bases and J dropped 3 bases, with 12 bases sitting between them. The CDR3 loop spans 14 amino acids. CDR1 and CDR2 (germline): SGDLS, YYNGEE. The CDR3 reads CASSARGGDYGYTF. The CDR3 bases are TGTGCCAGCAGCGCCCGAGGGGGTGACTATGGCTACACCTTC.

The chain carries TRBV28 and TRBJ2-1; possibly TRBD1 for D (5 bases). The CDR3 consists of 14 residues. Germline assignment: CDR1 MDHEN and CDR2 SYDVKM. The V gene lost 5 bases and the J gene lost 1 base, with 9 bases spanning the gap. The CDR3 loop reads CASSRRESYNEQFF. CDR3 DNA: TGTGCCAGCAGTCGCAGGGAATCCTACAATGAGCAGTTCTTC.

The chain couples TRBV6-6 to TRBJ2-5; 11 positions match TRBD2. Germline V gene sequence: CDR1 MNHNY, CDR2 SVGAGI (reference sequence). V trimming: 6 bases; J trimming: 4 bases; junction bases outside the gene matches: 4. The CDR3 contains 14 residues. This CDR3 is CASRVLAGVETQYF. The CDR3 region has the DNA TGTGCCAGCAGGGTACTAGCGGGAGTAGAGACCCAGTACTTC.

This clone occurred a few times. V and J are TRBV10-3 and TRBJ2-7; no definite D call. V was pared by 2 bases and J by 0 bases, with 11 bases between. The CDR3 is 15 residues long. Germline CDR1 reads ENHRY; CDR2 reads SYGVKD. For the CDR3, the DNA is TGTGCCATCAGTGAGGTCGGCAGGCCCTCCTACGAGCAGTACTTC. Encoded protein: CAISEVGRPSYEQYF.

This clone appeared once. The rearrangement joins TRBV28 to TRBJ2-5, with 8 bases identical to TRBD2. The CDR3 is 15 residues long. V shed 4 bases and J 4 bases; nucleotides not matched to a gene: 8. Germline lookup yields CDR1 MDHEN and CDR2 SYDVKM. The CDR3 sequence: CASSSRREGRETQYF. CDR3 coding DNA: TGTGCCAGCAGTTCTCGTCGGGAGGGCCGAGAGACCCAGTACTTC.

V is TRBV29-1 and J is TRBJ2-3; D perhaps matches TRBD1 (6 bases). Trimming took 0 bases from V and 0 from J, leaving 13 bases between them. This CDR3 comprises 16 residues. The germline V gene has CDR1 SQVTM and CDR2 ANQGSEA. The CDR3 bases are TGCAGCGTTGAAGAAGGATACAGGGCAAGCACAGATACGCAGTATTTT. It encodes CSVEEGYRASTDTQYF.

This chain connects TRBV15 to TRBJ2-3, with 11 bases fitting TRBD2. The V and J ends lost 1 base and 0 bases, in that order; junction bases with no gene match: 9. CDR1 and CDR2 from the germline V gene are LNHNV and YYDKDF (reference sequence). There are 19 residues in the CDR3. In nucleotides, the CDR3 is TGTGCCACCAGCAGAGCCATGGTAGCGGGAGGGCCCAGCACAGATACGCAGTATTTT. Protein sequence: CATSRAMVAGGPSTDTQYF.

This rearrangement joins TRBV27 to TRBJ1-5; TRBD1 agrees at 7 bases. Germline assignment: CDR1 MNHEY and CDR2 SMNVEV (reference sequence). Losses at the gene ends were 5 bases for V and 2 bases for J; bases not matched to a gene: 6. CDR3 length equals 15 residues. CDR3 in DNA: TGTGCCAGCAGTCTACAGGGGCTCGGCAATCAGCCCCAGCATTTT. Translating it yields CASSLQGLGNQPQHF.

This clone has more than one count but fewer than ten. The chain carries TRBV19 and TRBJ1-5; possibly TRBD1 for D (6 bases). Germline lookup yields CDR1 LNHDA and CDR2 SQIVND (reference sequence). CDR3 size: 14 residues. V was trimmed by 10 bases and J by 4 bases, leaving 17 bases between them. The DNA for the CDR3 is TGTGCCACCCAACAGGGACGGGGAAATCAGCCCCAGCATTTT. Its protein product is CATQQGRGNQPQHF.

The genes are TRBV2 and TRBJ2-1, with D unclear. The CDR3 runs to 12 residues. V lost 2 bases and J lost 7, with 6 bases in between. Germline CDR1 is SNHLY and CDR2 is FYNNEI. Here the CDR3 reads CASSELRNEQFF. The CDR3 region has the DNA TGTGCCAGCAGTGAACTTCGGAATGAGCAGTTCTTC.

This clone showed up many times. CDR3 sequence reads: CASSQDLAGGSSEQYF. DNA of the CDR3: TGCGCCAGCAGCCAAGACTTAGCGGGAGGATCCAGCGAGCAGTACTTC. The gene calls are TRBV4-3 and TRBJ2-7; 10 bases match TRBD2. The CDR3 has 16 amino acids. Germline trimming cut 0 bases from V and 6 bases from J; bases unmatched to any gene: 8. Germline V gene lookup returns CDR1 LGHNA and CDR2 YSLEER.

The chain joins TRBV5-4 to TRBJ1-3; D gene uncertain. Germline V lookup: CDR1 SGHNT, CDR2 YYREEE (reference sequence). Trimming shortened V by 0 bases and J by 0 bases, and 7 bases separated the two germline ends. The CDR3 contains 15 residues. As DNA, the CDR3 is TGTGCCAGCAGCTTGGGGGGAATCTCTGGAAACACCATATATTTT. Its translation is CASSLGGISGNTIYF.

The CDR3 DNA is TGTGCCAGCAGTGAAGGCGGGAGTTACTACAATGAGCAGTTCTTC. Translated: CASSEGGSYYNEQFF. This chain links TRBV2 with TRBJ2-1; the match to TRBD2 covers 7 bases. CDR1 SNHLY and CDR2 FYNNEI come from the germline V gene. The CDR3 runs 15 residues. V lost 1 base, J lost 3 bases, and 3 bases stayed unmatched.

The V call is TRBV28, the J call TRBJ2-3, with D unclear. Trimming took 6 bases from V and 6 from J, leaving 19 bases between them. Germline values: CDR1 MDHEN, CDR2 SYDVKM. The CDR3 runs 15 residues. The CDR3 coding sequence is TGTGCCAGCAGAGGCATTGATGGACGGGCGGATACGCAGTATTTT. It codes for CASRGIDGRADTQYF.

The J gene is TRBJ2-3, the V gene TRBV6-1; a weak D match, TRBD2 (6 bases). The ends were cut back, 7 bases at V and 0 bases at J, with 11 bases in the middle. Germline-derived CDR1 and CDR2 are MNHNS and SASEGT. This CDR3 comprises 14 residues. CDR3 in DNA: TGTGCCAGCAACCCAAGCGGGAGCACAGATACGCAGTATTTT. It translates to CASNPSGSTDTQYF.

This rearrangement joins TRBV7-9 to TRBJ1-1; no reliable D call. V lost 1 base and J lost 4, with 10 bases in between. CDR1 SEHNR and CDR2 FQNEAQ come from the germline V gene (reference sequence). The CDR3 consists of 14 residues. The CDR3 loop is CASSLGERSTEAFF. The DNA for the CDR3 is TGTGCCAGCAGCTTAGGGGAGCGGAGCACTGAAGCTTTCTTT. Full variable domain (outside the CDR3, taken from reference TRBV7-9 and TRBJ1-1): DTGVSQNPRHKITKRGQNVTFRCDPISEHNRLYWYRQTLGQGPEFLTYFQNEAQLEKSRLLSDRFSAERPKGSFSTLEIQRTEQGDSAMYLCASSLGERSTEAFFGQGTRLTVV.

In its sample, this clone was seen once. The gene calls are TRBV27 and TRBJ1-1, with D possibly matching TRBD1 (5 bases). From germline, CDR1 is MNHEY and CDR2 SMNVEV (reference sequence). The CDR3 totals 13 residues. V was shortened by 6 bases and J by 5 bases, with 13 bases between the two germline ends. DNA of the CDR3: TGTGCCAGCAGATGGACACATGGGACTGAAGCTTTCTTT. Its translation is CASRWTHGTEAFF.

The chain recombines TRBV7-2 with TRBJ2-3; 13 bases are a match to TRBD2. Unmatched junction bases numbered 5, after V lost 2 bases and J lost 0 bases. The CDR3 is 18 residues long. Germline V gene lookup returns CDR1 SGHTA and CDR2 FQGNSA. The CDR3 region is CASSLIGTSGASTDTQYF. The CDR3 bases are TGTGCCAGCAGCTTAATTGGGACTAGCGGGGCTAGCACAGATACGCAGTATTTT.

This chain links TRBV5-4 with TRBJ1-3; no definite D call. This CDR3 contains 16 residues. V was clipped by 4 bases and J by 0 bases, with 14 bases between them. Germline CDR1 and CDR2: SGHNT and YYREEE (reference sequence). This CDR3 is CASSKDGLSSGNTIYF. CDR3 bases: TGTGCCAGCAGCAAAGACGGCCTGAGCTCTGGAAACACCATATATTTT.

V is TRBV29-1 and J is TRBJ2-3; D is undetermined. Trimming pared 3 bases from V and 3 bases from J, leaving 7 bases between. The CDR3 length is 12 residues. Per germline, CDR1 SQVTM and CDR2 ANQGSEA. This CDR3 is CSVDVGTDTQYF. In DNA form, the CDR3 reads TGCAGCGTTGATGTGGGAACAGATACGCAGTATTTT.

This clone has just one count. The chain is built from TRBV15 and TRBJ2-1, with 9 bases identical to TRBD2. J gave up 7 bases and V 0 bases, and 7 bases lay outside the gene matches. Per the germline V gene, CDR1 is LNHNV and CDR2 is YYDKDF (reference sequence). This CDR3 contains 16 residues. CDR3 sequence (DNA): TGTGCCACCAGCAGAGATGGCGGGAGGGCGGGGAATGAGCAGTTCTTC. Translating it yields CATSRDGGRAGNEQFF.